This record looks at one TCR beta chain sequence and its context. The data are from a study of blood T cell repertoires in COVID-19. Study context: The analysed material was cDNA or gDNA that came from T cells, B-cell-depleted T cells, or PBMCs.

Germline V gene data show CDR1 as MNHEY and CDR2 as SVGEGT. V was cut by 2 bases and J by 12 bases, with 11 bases left in between. The CDR3 is 12 residues long. Original processing notes: Estimation of nucleated cell counts relied on the amplification of reference gene primers. Repertoires were generated with immunoSEQ multiplex PCR, while TCRdb's copy carries only in-frame clones and drops some. V and J calls and clone size are copied from that table; D and trimming were computed from the DNA. Among 140,000 or so clones listed, roughly 88% were seen once. Sequencing was done on a sample of peripheral blood. The sequence was obtained from a man in his sixties with active or convalescent COVID-19. V usage is TRBV6-2 or TRBV6-3 and J usage is TRBJ2-1; D gene ambiguous. The CDR3 region has the DNA TGTGCCAGCAGTTACAACAGATATACGCAGTTCTTC. Translated, it gives CASSYNRYTQFF.